This TCR beta chain was recorded in a study of CD8 T cells in Susac syndrome. The ends were cut back, 5 bases at V and 0 bases at J, with 8 bases in the middle. The CDR3 sequence is 14 residues long. In germline, CDR1 is DFQATT, CDR2 SNEGSKA (reference sequence). The authors reverse transcribed about 0.5 to 1 ug RNA with random hexamers. MiXCR, applied by TCRdb to the immunoSEQ multiplex PCR reads, yields one record per CDR3 protein. The sample consists of 150,000 to 200,000 distinct CDR3 sequences, about 95% of them appearing once. The material sequenced was CD4+ T cells from PBMCs. The chain is built from TRBV20-1 and TRBJ2-6; the D is unclear. The source of this sequence is a human donor in good health. The CDR3 region is CSAGRISGANVLTF. In nucleotides, the CDR3 is TGCAGTGCTGGCAGAATCTCTGGGGCCAACGTCCTGACTTTC.